The rows below give T cell receptor beta chains drawn from one sample of a study of shared clonotypes between healthy human individuals. Here immunoSEQ multiplex PCR was the method, and the copy in TCRdb shows in-frame clones only, minus some. The sample has approximately 2.3 million clones; about 92% are singletons. Sequenced sample: naive CD4+ T cells from PBMCs. Receptor source: a man younger than 35 in good health. Some clones in this sample may be carry-over from other donors' samples. The CDR3 runs from the conserved cysteine through the conserved F or W. The order of the fields is clone size, V gene, D gene, J gene, CDR3 DNA, CDR3 protein. A D gene is named only where the DNA matches it firmly. Clone size is shown for a subset of rows, as once, few, many or a class of expanded clone.

abundance: NA; v_gene: TRBV10-2; d_gene: NA; j_gene: TRBJ1-2; CDR3nt: TGCGCCAGCAGGCCATTCCGGGACGGATTAGTGGGTAATGATGGCTACACCTTC; CDR3aa: CASRPFRDGLVGNDGYTF
abundance: NA; v_gene: TRBV5-1; d_gene: TRBD2; j_gene: TRBJ2-7; CDR3nt: TGCGCCAGCAGCTTCGGACTAGCGGGTGATGTGGAGCAGTACTTC; CDR3aa: CASSFGLAGDVEQYF
abundance: once; v_gene: TRBV7-2; d_gene: NA; j_gene: TRBJ2-1; CDR3nt: TGTGCCAGCAGCTTAGTAACAACTATACCTCGGGGGGAGCAGTTCTTC; CDR3aa: CASSLVTTIPRGEQFF
abundance: NA; v_gene: TRBV11-2; d_gene: NA; j_gene: TRBJ2-1; CDR3nt: TGTGCCAGCAGCTTAGTTGGTCGGCAGGAGCAGTTCTTC; CDR3aa: CASSLVGRQEQFF
abundance: few; v_gene: TRBV6-1; d_gene: NA; j_gene: TRBJ1-5; CDR3nt: TGTGCCAGCAGTGTGCGGGGGATGGAGCAGCCCCAGCATTTT; CDR3aa: CASSVRGMEQPQHF
abundance: once; v_gene: TRBV25-1; d_gene: TRBD1; j_gene: TRBJ2-1; CDR3nt: TGTGCCAGCAGTGCCGACAGGGTGCCCTACAATGAGCAGTTCTTC; CDR3aa: CASSADRVPYNEQFF
abundance: NA; v_gene: TRBV11-3; d_gene: NA; j_gene: TRBJ2-1; CDR3nt: TGTGCCAGCAGCGAAGGGCCCCGAGGCAATGAGCAGTTCTTC; CDR3aa: CASSEGPRGNEQFF
abundance: NA; v_gene: TRBV30; d_gene: NA; j_gene: TRBJ1-5; CDR3nt: TGTGCCTACAACCCTACAAAGGATCAGCCCCAGCATTTT; CDR3aa: CAYNPTKDQPQHF
abundance: NA; v_gene: TRBV7-9; d_gene: TRBD1; j_gene: TRBJ1-1; CDR3nt: TGTGCCAGCAGCACTGGACAGGTACACACTGAAGCTTTCTTT; CDR3aa: CASSTGQVHTEAFF
abundance: NA; v_gene: TRBV9; d_gene: NA; j_gene: TRBJ2-5; CDR3nt: TGTGCCAGCAGCTCGCAGGTGGGGCCGGGGGAGACCCAGTACTTC; CDR3aa: CASSSQVGPGETQYF
abundance: NA; v_gene: TRBV2; d_gene: NA; j_gene: TRBJ2-1; CDR3nt: TGTGCCAGCAATTGGTCCAATGAGCAGTTCTTC; CDR3aa: CASNWSNEQFF
abundance: NA; v_gene: TRBV27; d_gene: NA; j_gene: TRBJ2-1; CDR3nt: TGTGCCAGCAGTTCCCCCTCACTAGAAAGGTATGAGCAGTTCTTC; CDR3aa: CASSSPSLERYEQFF
abundance: NA; v_gene: TRBV27; d_gene: NA; j_gene: TRBJ1-2; CDR3nt: TGTGCCAGCAGGAGAACAGGAGGGGACGGCTACACCTTC; CDR3aa: CASRRTGGDGYTF
abundance: NA; v_gene: TRBV7-3; d_gene: NA; j_gene: TRBJ2-5; CDR3nt: TGTGCCAGCAGCCCCCTCTGGGCTCCTCCGCAAGAGACCCAGTACTTC; CDR3aa: CASSPLWAPPQETQYF
abundance: NA; v_gene: TRBV11-2; d_gene: NA; j_gene: TRBJ2-1; CDR3nt: TGTGCCAGCAGCCGGAGCCGCCTCAATGAGCAGTTCTTC; CDR3aa: CASSRSRLNEQFF
abundance: once; v_gene: TRBV7-9; d_gene: TRBD1; j_gene: TRBJ2-1; CDR3nt: TGTGCCAGCAGCTTACGGACAGGTTCCTACAATGAGCAGTTCTTC; CDR3aa: CASSLRTGSYNEQFF
abundance: NA; v_gene: TRBV25-1; d_gene: TRBD2; j_gene: TRBJ2-7; CDR3nt: TGTGCCAGCAGTGACGCGGGAGGGTTCCACGAGCAGTACTTC; CDR3aa: CASSDAGGFHEQYF
abundance: NA; v_gene: TRBV2; d_gene: NA; j_gene: TRBJ1-5; CDR3nt: TGTGCCAGCAAGAGGTATAGCAATCAGCCCCAGCATTTT; CDR3aa: CASKRYSNQPQHF
abundance: NA; v_gene: TRBV2; d_gene: NA; j_gene: TRBJ2-7; CDR3nt: TGTGCCAGCAGGTGGGTAGGACCTAACCTCTCCTACGAGCAGTACTTC; CDR3aa: CASRWVGPNLSYEQYF
abundance: NA; v_gene: TRBV18; d_gene: TRBD2; j_gene: TRBJ2-3; CDR3nt: TGTGCCAGCTCACCCAGTCCTGCGGGAGGGCCAGATACGCAGTATTTT; CDR3aa: CASSPSPAGGPDTQYF
abundance: NA; v_gene: TRBV30; d_gene: NA; j_gene: TRBJ2-7; CDR3nt: TGTGCCTGGCTTTCATCCGGGAACTACGAGCAGTACTTC; CDR3aa: CAWLSSGNYEQYF
abundance: NA; v_gene: TRBV5-1; d_gene: NA; j_gene: TRBJ1-1; CDR3nt: TGCGCCAGCAGCTTGGCCGGGGCGAACACTGAAGCTTTCTTT; CDR3aa: CASSLAGANTEAFF
abundance: NA; v_gene: TRBV30; d_gene: NA; j_gene: TRBJ2-2; CDR3nt: TGTGCCTGGAGTGATGGTCTCGGCGGGGAGCTGTTTTTT; CDR3aa: CAWSDGLGGELFF
abundance: once; v_gene: TRBV7-9; d_gene: TRBD2; j_gene: TRBJ2-1; CDR3nt: TGTGCCAGCAGCCTAGACCCGGGACTAGCGGGAGGGCGGTACAATGAGCAGTTCTTC; CDR3aa: CASSLDPGLAGGRYNEQFF
abundance: NA; v_gene: TRBV4-2; d_gene: TRBD1; j_gene: TRBJ1-2; CDR3nt: TGTGCCAGCAGCCAATTGACAGGGAGCTATGGCTACACCTTC; CDR3aa: CASSQLTGSYGYTF
abundance: NA; v_gene: TRBV11-2; d_gene: NA; j_gene: TRBJ1-1; CDR3nt: TGTGCCAGCAGCTTAGGTGGAGGGAACACTGAAGCTTTCTTT; CDR3aa: CASSLGGGNTEAFF
abundance: NA; v_gene: TRBV11-2; d_gene: TRBD2; j_gene: TRBJ2-1; CDR3nt: TGTGCCAGCAGCCCAATTGGGCTAGCGGGAGACAATGAGCAGTTCTTC; CDR3aa: CASSPIGLAGDNEQFF
abundance: NA; v_gene: TRBV11-2; d_gene: NA; j_gene: TRBJ2-7; CDR3nt: TGTGCCAGCAGCCCGAGGCGGTGGGACAACCGATCCTACGAGCAGTACTTC; CDR3aa: CASSPRRWDNRSYEQYF
abundance: NA; v_gene: TRBV15; d_gene: NA; j_gene: TRBJ1-1; CDR3nt: TGTGCCACCAGCAGGACAGGCCAGACTGAAGCTTTCTTT; CDR3aa: CATSRTGQTEAFF
abundance: NA; v_gene: TRBV14; d_gene: NA; j_gene: TRBJ2-1; CDR3nt: TGTGCCAGCAGCCAACGACAGATATACAATGAGCAGTTCTTC; CDR3aa: CASSQRQIYNEQFF
abundance: once; v_gene: TRBV11-1; d_gene: NA; j_gene: TRBJ2-1; CDR3nt: TGTGCCAGCAGCTTTACCGCCGCCAATGAGCAGTTCTTC; CDR3aa: CASSFTAANEQFF
abundance: NA; v_gene: TRBV7-9; d_gene: NA; j_gene: TRBJ2-2; CDR3nt: TGTGCCAGCAGCTTAAAAGGGTCTTACACCCGGGAGCTGTTTTTT; CDR3aa: CASSLKGSYTRELFF
abundance: NA; v_gene: TRBV6-1; d_gene: NA; j_gene: TRBJ2-7; CDR3nt: TGTGCCAGCAGTTTAGGGGGGCCAGCCTACGAGCAGTACTTC; CDR3aa: CASSLGGPAYEQYF
abundance: NA; v_gene: TRBV7-2; d_gene: NA; j_gene: TRBJ2-7; CDR3nt: TGTGCCAGCAGCTTAATGCAGGGCTCACATTACGAGCAGTACTTC; CDR3aa: CASSLMQGSHYEQYF
abundance: NA; v_gene: TRBV7-8; d_gene: TRBD2; j_gene: TRBJ2-6; CDR3nt: TGTGCCAGCAGCCCTGTTGGGAGGGCGCTTATGAATGCCGGGGCCAACGTCCTGACTTTC; CDR3aa: CASSPVGRALMNAGANVLTF
abundance: NA; v_gene: TRBV2; d_gene: NA; j_gene: TRBJ2-7; CDR3nt: TGTGCCAGCTCCAGGGATTCAGGTGTCGACGAGCAGTACTTC; CDR3aa: CASSRDSGVDEQYF
abundance: NA; v_gene: TRBV10-1; d_gene: TRBD2; j_gene: TRBJ2-3; CDR3nt: TGCGCCAGCAGTCCAGCGGGAGTAGGCGATACGCAGTATTTT; CDR3aa: CASSPAGVGDTQYF
abundance: NA; v_gene: TRBV29-1; d_gene: NA; j_gene: TRBJ2-1; CDR3nt: TGCAGCGTTGTGGTCCAGGGTTCGTGGAATGAGCAGTTCTTC; CDR3aa: CSVVVQGSWNEQFF
abundance: NA; v_gene: TRBV11-2; d_gene: TRBD1; j_gene: TRBJ2-7; CDR3nt: TGTGCCAGCAGCCGTCCCGGGACAGGGTGGGGCTCCTACGAGCAGTACTTC; CDR3aa: CASSRPGTGWGSYEQYF
abundance: NA; v_gene: TRBV6-1; d_gene: NA; j_gene: TRBJ1-3; CDR3nt: TGTGCCAGGAGGGTCGCAGGGAGGGCTGGAAACACCATATATTTT; CDR3aa: CARRVAGRAGNTIYF
abundance: NA; v_gene: TRBV21-1; d_gene: NA; j_gene: TRBJ1-1; CDR3nt: TGTGCCAGCAGCACCCGGCGGGGGTTGAACACTGAAGCTTTCTTT; CDR3aa: CASSTRRGLNTEAFF
abundance: NA; v_gene: TRBV9; d_gene: TRBD2; j_gene: TRBJ2-3; CDR3nt: TGTGCCAGCAGCGCGACTAGCGGAACAGATACGCAGTATTTT; CDR3aa: CASSATSGTDTQYF